In its sample, the clone carrying this T cell receptor beta chain was seen many times. Its antigen is not identified. Together with a sample-barcoded 5' primer, a J-beta primer mix was included in a second PCR lasting roughly 6 to 12 cycles. TCRdb re-called the 5' RACE reads with MiXCR, one entry per CDR3 protein. The sample contains hundreds of thousands of distinct CDR3 sequences, 40% to 50% of which appear only once. This entry comes from a study of blood T cells in healthy people across ages. Whole-study context: Template switching captured about one barcoded beta molecule per two T cells. Study results and caveats: Greater diversity and more naive CD4+ cells were seen in long-lived donors than in aged donors.

The CDR3 loop spans 13 amino acids. Germline CDR1 reads SGHNT; CDR2 reads YENEEA. V lost 5 bases to trimming and J lost 5 bases, with 12 bases between them. The sequenced sample was blood. The TCR sequence derives from a man aged 55-75 years in good health. The chain uses TRBV11-3 and TRBJ2-5; tentatively, D is TRBD2 (5 bases). The CDR3 sequence: CASSVNQRETQYF. The CDR3 DNA is TGTGCCAGCAGCGTAAATCAGCGGGAGACCCAGTACTTC. The full variable domain, with the rest looked up from reference TRBV11-3 and TRBJ2-5, is EAGVVQSPRYKIIEKKQPVAFWCNPISGHNTLYWYLQNLGQGPELLIRYENEEAVDDSQLPKDRFSAERLKGVDSTLKIQPAELGDSAVYLCASSVNQRETQYFGPGTRLLVL.